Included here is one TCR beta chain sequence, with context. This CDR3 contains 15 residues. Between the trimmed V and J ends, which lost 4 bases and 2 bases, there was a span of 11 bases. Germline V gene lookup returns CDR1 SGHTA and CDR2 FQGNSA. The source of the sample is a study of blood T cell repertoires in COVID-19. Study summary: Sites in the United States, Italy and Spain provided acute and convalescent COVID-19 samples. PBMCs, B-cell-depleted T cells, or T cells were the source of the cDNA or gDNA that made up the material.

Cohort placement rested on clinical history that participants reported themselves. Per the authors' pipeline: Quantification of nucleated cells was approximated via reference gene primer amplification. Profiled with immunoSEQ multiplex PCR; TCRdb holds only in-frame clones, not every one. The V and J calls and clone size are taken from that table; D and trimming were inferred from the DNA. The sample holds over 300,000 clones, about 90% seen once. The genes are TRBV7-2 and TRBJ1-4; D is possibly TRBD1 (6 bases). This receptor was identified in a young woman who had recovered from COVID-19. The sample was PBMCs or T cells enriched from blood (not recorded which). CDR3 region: CASSWSRGTNEKLFF. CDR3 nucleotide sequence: TGTGCCAGCAGCTGGAGCAGGGGCACTAATGAAAAACTGTTTTTT.